Given below is one T cell receptor beta chain in context. This clone appeared once. The antigen this receptor binds is unknown. No quality values exist for individual bases; no much larger clone is one base distant. The record originates from a study of PD-1 blockade in classical Hodgkin lymphoma (dated by TCRdb to the early 2020s). About the investigation overall: Nivolumab dosing was 3 mg/kg intravenously every 2 weeks, continuing until either disease progression or unacceptable toxicity. To define a peripheral blood immune signature of response to PD-1 blockade in classical Hodgkin lymphoma, the study combined TCR beta sequencing with CyTOF.

The Qiagen DNeasy kit was used to extract genomic DNA both from unsorted PBMCs and from the negatively selected CD4+ and CD8+ fractions. TCR beta CDR3 regions were amplified by immunoSEQ multiplex PCR using primers annealing to V and J segments. A synthetic immune receptor repertoire was used to minimize amplification bias, and any remaining bias was removed computationally after sequencing. The study's own analysis went as follows. Custom Python scripts were used to quantify repertoire diversity as the Shannon entropy index. Unsorted, CD4+ and CD8+ repertoires were analyzed separately, except for combined analyses in which CD4+ and CD8+ sequences were merged in silico. Clonal expansion was defined as a frequency increase of at least 2-fold after treatment compared with C1D1, and clones undetected at baseline were assigned a pseudocount of 0.5. Clones with 0 or 1 copy at C1D1 were classified as singleton clones, and clones with 2 or more copies were classified as non-singleton clones. Clones expanded in unsorted samples were assigned a CD4+, CD8+ or unknown annotation through matching of protein sequences in sorted samples from the same patient. Wilcoxon tests were applied to paired samples to test diversity changes from C1D1 to C4D1. Not all clones reach the TCRdb copy of this immuneACCESS table, which keeps in-frame sequences only. Checked studies attribute under half of the gap to unresolved V genes and leave the rest unexplained. V and J calls and clone size come straight from that table; D and trimming were deduced from the DNA. The sample includes roughly 20,000 clones, with approximately 84% observed a single time. Under 7.5% of the sample is held by the ten biggest clonotypes.

V is shortened by 0 bases, J by 0 bases, and the region joining them spans 9 bases. The CDR3 measures 15 amino acids from cysteine to phenylalanine. Only the CDR3 portion is preserved as DNA: 45 bases, with reading frame beginning at the first base. According to the germline V gene (reference sequence), CDR1 reads GTSNPN and CDR2 reads SVGIG. The investigation overall reported the following: Patients starting nivolumab less than 1 year after ASCT had lower diversity and were excluded from later analyses to avoid confounding by immune reconstitution. A significant rise by C4D1 was seen in CD4+ but not CD8+ TCR diversity (p=0.0027 vs p=0.16), with the rise being most apparent in complete responders (p=0.02). Trial patients with a complete response had baseline diversity similar to that of newly diagnosed patients, while partial responders and progressors had significantly lower diversity. Baseline TCR diversity was reported to be lower in newly diagnosed patients than in healthy donors and to be lower still in relapsed/refractory patients. The study covered only a single clinical trial cohort, and the causes of the repertoire differences, possibly disease activity or prior therapy, were still not defined.

The time point label for this specimen denotes: cycle 1 day 1 (C1D1), immediately before nivolumab initiation. Every trial patient had relapsed after autologous stem cell transplantation, and cohorts A, B and C differed in prior brentuximab vedotin exposure. A total of 50 to 70 patients with relapsed/refractory classical Hodgkin lymphoma made up the trial cohort, and each patient's best overall response was complete response, partial response or progressive disease. Trial patients were treated with single-agent nivolumab in the multi-cohort phase II CheckMate 205 trial. An independent review committee assessed best overall response using the 2007 International Working Group response criteria. PBMCs from the trial were collected at three points: immediately before nivolumab initiation (C1D1), and during therapy at cycle 2 day 1 and cycle 4 day 1. Peripheral blood was collected in 8 mL Vacutainer Cell Preparation Tubes, from which PBMCs were isolated by centrifugation and then cryopreserved.

This sample comprised peripheral blood mononuclear cells (PBMCs), obtained at baseline. The sequence was collected from a human donor with classical Hodgkin lymphoma. Recombination joined TRBV30 with TRBJ1-3; confidence is insufficient to name the D gene. The CDR3 in this case is CAWSVSLNSGNTIYF. In nucleotide form, the sequence is TGTGCCTGGAGTGTATCGCTGAACTCTGGAAACACCATATATTTT.